These 32 T cell receptor beta chains originate from one sample sequenced in a study of T-cell reconstitution after alpha-beta-depleted transplantation in children (dated by TCRdb to 2016 to 2017). The label giving this sample's treatment or condition can be read as: allogeneic hematopoietic cell transplantation with graft depleted of TCRalphabeta T cells and CD19 B cells. Receptor amplification or capture employed PCR. Sequenced using an Illumina HiSeq 2500. TCR library preparation used molecular barcoding, with unique molecular identifiers applied to normalize quantification of the TCRbeta repertoire. The public reads were reanalyzed by TCRdb: fastp trimming at Q25, MiXCR alignment, in-frame beta chains only. Rows are unified per CDR3 protein, each entry keeping the most common DNA and genes. The sample table records about 310,000 distinct CDR3 sequences; more than 20% of these occur just once. The biggest ten clones account for 9.5% to 13% of the sample.

Sequenced material: PBMCs, mostly from graft donor cells, taken 180 days after TCRalphabeta/CD19-depleted stem cell transplant. All receptors derive from a male patient under 18 who had a stem cell transplant for acute lymphoblastic leukemia, so the T cells may come from the graft donor.

The chain couples TRBV3-1 to TRBJ1-4, with D possibly matching TRBD1 (6 bases). The ends were cut back, 3 bases at V and 2 bases at J, with 16 bases in the middle. Germline lookup yields CDR1 LGHDT and CDR2 YNNKEL (reference sequence). The CDR3 has 17 amino acids. CDR3 sequence reads: CASSQAGGGPTNEKLFF. The CDR3, as DNA: TGTGCCAGCAGCCAGGCGGGGGGGGGGCCCACTAATGAAAAACTGTTTTTT.

The rearrangement links TRBV5-1 to TRBJ2-7; D unclear. The CDR3 is 13 amino acids. Germline V gene data show CDR1 as SGHRS and CDR2 as YFSETQ. Trimming stripped 0 bases from V and 3 bases from J, with 7 bases between. The CDR3 bases are TGCGCCAGCAGCTTGGGAGTTTACTACGAGCAGTACTTC. As protein: CASSLGVYYEQYF.

The chain joins TRBV10-1 to TRBJ2-5, with TRBD2 matching over 7 bases. From germline, CDR1 is WNHNN and CDR2 SYGVQD (reference sequence). The CDR3 runs 16 residues. The junction had 9 bases not matched to a gene; V was cut back by 0 bases and J by 5 bases. DNA for the CDR3: TGCGCCAGCAGTGAGTCCAGACTCTCGGGAGGTGAGACCCAGTACTTC. Translated: CASSESRLSGGETQYF.

V and J are TRBV9 and TRBJ2-1; D perhaps matches TRBD1 (6 bases). Trimming shortened V by 2 bases and J by 7 bases, and 25 bases separated the two germline ends. This CDR3 is 18 amino acids long. Germline loops: CDR1 SGDLS, CDR2 YYNGEE. The CDR3 DNA sequence: TGTGCCAGCAGCGTCGCATTAGGGGTAACAGGGAAGTGGAATGAGCAGTTCTTC. Translation gives CASSVALGVTGKWNEQFF. The whole variable domain, remainder taken from reference TRBV9 and TRBJ2-1, is DSGVTQTPKHLITATGQRVTLRCSPRSGDLSVYWYQQSLDQGLQFLIQYYNGEERAKGNILERFSAQQFPDLHSELNLSSLELGDSALYFCASSVALGVTGKWNEQFFGPGTRLTVL.

The genes are TRBV29-1 and TRBJ2-3, with TRBD2 as a possible D gene (5 bases). This CDR3 comprises 14 residues. V lost 6 bases to trimming and J lost 0 bases, with 13 bases between them. Looked up from germline, CDR1 is SQVTM and CDR2 is ANQGSEA. The CDR3 spells CSVEGVDSTDTQYF. The CDR3 nucleotides are TGCAGCGTCGAGGGTGTAGATAGCACAGATACGCAGTATTTT.

The chain uses TRBV10-3 and TRBJ2-7; D possibly matches TRBD1 or TRBD2 (6 bases each). The germline V gene encodes CDR1 ENHRY and CDR2 SYGVKD. There are 15 residues in the CDR3. Trimming stripped 2 bases from V and 0 bases from J, with 11 bases between. This CDR3 reads CAISEEGDSSYEQYF. In DNA, the CDR3 is TGTGCCATCAGTGAGGAGGGGGACTCCTCCTACGAGCAGTACTTC.

This sequence joins TRBV5-6 and TRBJ1-4; D might be TRBD1 (5 bases). V was clipped by 2 bases and J by 10 bases, with 21 bases between them. Looked up from germline, CDR1 is SGHDT and CDR2 is YYEEEE. The CDR3 consists of 16 residues. The CDR3 loop is CASSLDSGIMRGKLFF. CDR3 nucleotide sequence: TGTGCCAGCAGCTTAGACTCGGGAATAATGAGGGGAAAACTGTTTTTT.

The chain joins TRBV9 to TRBJ2-1; TRBD2 matches at 9 bases. CDR3 length: 15 amino acids. V was clipped by 4 bases and J by 7 bases; unmatched bases: 9. Germline V gives CDR1 SGDLS, CDR2 YYNGEE. This CDR3 reads CASSSRLLAGNEQFF. CDR3 sequence (DNA): TGTGCCAGCAGCTCGAGACTGCTAGCGGGGAATGAGCAGTTCTTC. The full variable domain, with the rest looked up from reference TRBV9 and TRBJ2-1, is DSGVTQTPKHLITATGQRVTLRCSPRSGDLSVYWYQQSLDQGLQFLIQYYNGEERAKGNILERFSAQQFPDLHSELNLSSLELGDSALYFCASSSRLLAGNEQFFGPGTRLTVL.

This clonotype appeared a few times. The chain employs TRBV29-1 and TRBJ2-1, with no clear D. The V and J ends lost 6 bases and 9 bases respectively, with 18 bases between them. This CDR3 has 13 amino acids. Germline V gene lookup returns CDR1 SQVTM and CDR2 ANQGSEA. The CDR3 DNA follows: TGCAGCGTGATATCCGACAAGGGAAGTGAGCAGTTCTTC. Amino acids: CSVISDKGSEQFF.

The chain employs TRBV7-8 and TRBJ2-1; the D is unclear. V was pared by 5 bases and J by 1 base, with 3 bases between. In germline, CDR1 is SGHVS, CDR2 FQNEAQ. The CDR3 length is 12 residues. The DNA for the CDR3 is TGTGCCAGCAGCATTTCCTACAATGAGCAGTTCTTC. This encodes CASSISYNEQFF.

The chain has TRBV12-3 or TRBV12-4 and TRBJ2-1; 10 bases are a match to TRBD2. V dropped 7 bases and J dropped 7; count of bases not matched to a gene: 13. This CDR3 contains 16 residues. Here the CDR3 DNA reads TGTGCCAGCACCCTAGGACTAGCGGACTGGTATAATGAGCAGTTCTTC. It yields the protein CASTLGLADWYNEQFF.

This clonotype was detected many times. The V gene is TRBV29-1, the J gene TRBJ2-7; TRBD1 might be the D (6 bases). The CDR3 spans 12 residues. V was cut by 5 bases and J by 3 bases, with 11 bases left in between. From germline, CDR1 is SQVTM and CDR2 ANQGSEA. CDR3 region: CSVSQGHYEQYF. In DNA form, the CDR3 reads TGCAGCGTTTCCCAGGGACACTACGAGCAGTACTTC.

The rearrangement uses TRBV9 and TRBJ1-5; no firm D call. V lost 4 bases and J lost 1, with 9 bases in between. This CDR3 has 14 amino acids. Germline V lookup: CDR1 SGDLS, CDR2 YYNGEE. The CDR3 is CASSPSSSNQPQHF. The CDR3 nucleotides read TGTGCCAGCAGCCCTAGTTCGAGCAATCAGCCCCAGCATTTT.

The CDR3 loop is CASSQGGIGYTGELFF. The CDR3 region has the DNA TGTGCCAGCAGCCAAGGAGGGATCGGGTACACCGGGGAGCTGTTTTTT. The chain has TRBV4-2 and TRBJ2-2; perhaps TRBD2 as D (5 bases). Trimming pared 1 base from V and 3 bases from J, leaving 12 bases between. Germline CDR1 reads LGHNA; CDR2 reads YNFKEQ. This CDR3 spans 16 amino acids.

The chain links TRBV27 to TRBJ2-5; unclear D gene. CDR1 is MNHEY and CDR2 is SMNVEV in the germline V gene (reference sequence). Trimming shortened V by 6 bases and J by 3 bases, and 8 bases separated the two germline ends. The CDR3 is made up of 12 amino acids. DNA for the CDR3: TGTGCCAGCAGCCGCTGGAAAGAGACCCAGTACTTC. Protein product: CASSRWKETQYF.

This chain uses TRBV18 with TRBJ2-7, with D possibly matching TRBD1 (6 bases). Germline assignment: CDR1 KGHSH and CDR2 LQKENI. V lost 2 bases to trimming and J lost 7 bases, with 12 bases between them. The CDR3 has 13 residues. The CDR3 loop is CASSPDTGTEQYF. The CDR3 DNA reads as TGTGCCAGCTCACCAGATACCGGGACAGAGCAGTACTTC.

The chain has TRBV12-5 and TRBJ2-7; 8 nucleotides match TRBD1. This CDR3 comprises 14 residues. Unmatched junction bases numbered 4, after V lost 1 base and J lost 5 bases. Germline V CDR1 and CDR2: LGHNT, FRNRAP. The CDR3 here is CASGLAPTGDEQYF. CDR3 DNA sequence: TGTGCTAGTGGTTTGGCCCCGACAGGGGACGAGCAGTACTTC.

The chain combines TRBV7-8 with TRBJ2-5, with D tentatively TRBD1 (5 bases). Germline CDR1 is SGHVS and CDR2 is FQNEAQ. Trimming took 5 bases from V and 5 from J, leaving 15 bases between them. The length of the CDR3 is 14 residues. The CDR3 DNA sequence: TGTGCCAGCAGCCCCCGCAGGGTGCGGGAGACCCAGTACTTC. Encoded protein: CASSPRRVRETQYF.

This clonotype turned up a few times. V and J are TRBV7-3 and TRBJ2-1, with 8 nucleotides matching TRBD2. V was clipped by 6 bases and J by 7 bases; unmatched bases: 11. The CDR3 sequence is 15 residues long. Per germline, CDR1 SGHTA and CDR2 FQGTGA. As DNA, the CDR3 is TGTGCCAGCAGTCGCCGGGGGGGCGGGAGTAATGAGCAGTTCTTC. Protein product: CASSRRGGGSNEQFF.

The chain combines TRBV9 with TRBJ2-3, with D uncertain. The CDR3 contains 16 residues. Trimming removed 3 bases from V and 0 bases from J, with 14 bases in between. Germline V gives CDR1 SGDLS, CDR2 YYNGEE. The DNA for the CDR3 is TGTGCCAGCAGCGAATGGGCAGCTCCTAGCACAGATACGCAGTATTTT. Translating gives CASSEWAAPSTDTQYF.

The table lists this clonotype with a few counts. The chain uses TRBV5-1 and TRBJ1-3, with D perhaps TRBD1 (5 bases). The ends were cut back, 4 bases at V and 7 bases at J, with 21 bases in the middle. CDR3 size: 16 residues. Germline V CDR1 and CDR2: SGHRS, YFSETQ. CDR3 protein: CASSPVEGRAGNTIYF. The DNA of the CDR3 is TGCGCCAGCAGCCCGGTCGAGGGCAGGGCGGGTAACACCATATATTTT.

About this clonotype: At one of its ends the junction is not consistent with the germline gene, which may arise from a read error. V and J are TRBV20-1 and TRBJ1-2; D is undetermined. The germline V gene has CDR1 DFQATT and CDR2 SNEGSKA (reference sequence). The CDR3 spans 13 residues. This CDR3 is CSAQSSAYYGDTF. The DNA for the CDR3 is TGCAGTGCCCAGTCCTCGGCCTACTATGGCGACACCTTC.

This clonotype was counted between two and nine times. V usage is TRBV4-1 and J usage is TRBJ1-1; no reliable D call. V gave up 4 bases and J gave up 0 bases, with 15 bases separating them. Germline assignment: CDR1 MGHRA and CDR2 YSYEKL. The CDR3 extends over 16 amino acids. The CDR3 DNA reads as TGCGCCAGCAGCCCGGTCAGGACGGACCTGAACACTGAAGCTTTCTTT. Its protein product is CASSPVRTDLNTEAFF.

The rearrangement links TRBV5-6 to TRBJ2-7; 12 bases match TRBD1. The CDR3 is made up of 15 amino acids. V shed 4 bases and J 7 bases; nucleotides not matched to a gene: 9. Germline V gives CDR1 SGHDT, CDR2 YYEEEE. CDR3 loop: CASSGAGTGGGEQYF. In DNA, the CDR3 is TGTGCCAGCAGCGGCGCCGGGACAGGGGGCGGAGAGCAGTACTTC.

There are a few counts of this clonotype. The chain uses TRBV6-5 and TRBJ2-7, with a possible D match to TRBD2 (6 bases). Trimming left V 0 bases short and J 7 bases short, with 13 bases between. The CDR3 spans 14 residues. From germline, CDR1 is MNHEY and CDR2 SVGAGI. The chain's CDR3 is CASSYSDGGTEQYF. The CDR3 DNA reads TGTGCCAGCAGTTACTCCGATGGCGGGACGGAGCAGTACTTC.

V and J are TRBV18 and TRBJ1-4; no clear D. This CDR3 contains 14 residues. Looked up from germline, CDR1 is KGHSH and CDR2 is LQKENI. The V and J ends lost 2 bases and 16 bases respectively, with 20 bases between them. The CDR3 here is CASSPRAYSRKEFF. DNA of the CDR3: TGTGCCAGCTCACCAAGGGCATACTCGAGAAAGGAGTTTTTT. The entire variable domain, with the rest obtained from reference TRBV18 and TRBJ1-4, is as follows: NAGVMQNPRHLVRRRGQEARLRCSPMKGHSHVYWYRQLPEEGLKFMVYLQKENIIDESGMPKERFSAEFPKEGPSILRIQQVVRGDSAAYFCASSPRAYSRKEFFGSGTQLSVL.

The chain employs TRBV7-8 and TRBJ2-1; TRBD1 or TRBD2 may be the D gene (5 bases each). Germline V gene lookup returns CDR1 SGHVS and CDR2 FQNEAQ. This CDR3 has 11 amino acids. V was pared by 3 bases and J by 10 bases, with 7 bases between. The CDR3 reads CASSFRGEQFF. The CDR3 bases are TGTGCCAGCAGCTTCCGGGGCGAGCAGTTCTTC.

The chain joins TRBV12-5 to TRBJ1-1; no clear D. Germline V gene data show CDR1 as LGHNT and CDR2 as FRNRAP. The CDR3 extends over 14 amino acids. Between the trimmed V and J ends, which lost 3 bases and 0 bases, there was a span of 8 bases. In nucleotides, the CDR3 is TGTGCTAGTGGTTTTGTACGTTTGAACACTGAAGCTTTCTTT. Its translation: CASGFVRLNTEAFF.

This clonotype was seen a few times. The V and J genes are TRBV2 and TRBJ2-7; tentatively, D is TRBD2 (6 bases). The ends were cut back, 5 bases at V and 3 bases at J, with 14 bases in the middle. The germline V gene has CDR1 SNHLY and CDR2 FYNNEI. The CDR3 is made up of 14 amino acids. CDR3 in amino acids: CASSPERVDYEQYF. The CDR3 bases are TGTGCCAGCAGTCCGGAGCGGGTGGACTACGAGCAGTACTTC.

This rearrangement joins TRBV5-1 to TRBJ2-2, with TRBD1 matching over 8 bases. The ends lost 4 bases at V and 0 bases at J; junction bases unmatched: 2. The CDR3 consists of 15 residues. In germline, CDR1 is SGHRS, CDR2 YFSETQ. In DNA form, the CDR3 reads TGCGCCAGCAGCCTGGACAGGGCGAACACCGGGGAGCTGTTTTTT. Protein: CASSLDRANTGELFF.

Concerning this clonotype itself: The junction differs from germline at one of its ends, possibly a read error. The CDR3 region is CASSLDTANYGDTF. In DNA form, the CDR3 reads TGTGCCAGCAGCTTGGATACAGCCAACTATGGCGACACCTTC. The chain couples TRBV5-4 to TRBJ1-2; the D is unclear. This CDR3 contains 14 residues. Germline V gene lookup returns CDR1 SGHNT and CDR2 YYREEE (reference sequence).

There are a few counts of this clonotype. The rearrangement links TRBV5-6 to TRBJ2-1; 9 bases match TRBD2. V dropped 0 bases and J dropped 9; count of bases not matched to a gene: 7. Germline V CDR1 and CDR2: SGHDT, YYEEEE. The CDR3 is made up of 15 amino acids. This chain's CDR3 is CASSLGIAGVPEQFF. CDR3 in DNA: TGTGCCAGCAGCTTGGGAATAGCGGGAGTTCCTGAGCAGTTCTTC.